This T cell receptor (beta chain) originates from a study of human T cells and chemical hapten exposure. This clonotype was counted ten times or more. Time point meaning: healthy volunteer bleed at 6 weeks. Unfractionated whole blood was the source from which total RNA was extracted. Germline V gene lookup returns CDR1 LGHDT and CDR2 YNNKEL (reference sequence). The CDR3 is made up of 15 amino acids. V lost 4 bases, J lost 0 bases, and 10 bases lay in between. MiXCR, applied by TCRdb to the RACE reads, yields one record per CDR3 protein. This table holds 55,000 to 75,000 distinct CDR3 sequences, around 6.5% found once.

This clonotype originated in a female donor in good health. Some clones in this sample may be carry-over from other donors' samples. Sequenced material: whole blood. The rearrangement links TRBV3-1 to TRBJ1-5; no definite D call. CDR3 coding DNA: TGTGCCAGCAGCCCGAGCGACGGTAGCAATCAGCCCCAGCATTTT. Its protein product is CASSPSDGSNQPQHF.